This T cell receptor beta chain is drawn from a study of type 1 regulatory T cells. MiXCR, applied by TCRdb to the reads, yields one record per CDR3 protein. Here the sample spans about 42,000 distinct CDR3 sequences, about 12% being singletons. CDR1 and CDR2 (germline): ENHRY, SYGVKD. The CDR3 runs to 14 residues. Trimming left V 2 bases short and J 9 bases short, with 14 bases between. With respect to this clonotype: Its target is unknown.

This sequence joins TRBV10-3 and TRBJ1-5; TRBD1 is a possible D gene (5 bases). Sample: cultured non-Tr1 T cells, either the whole culture or a sorted T cell fraction (not recorded which). This clonotype was sampled from a human donor in good health. CDR3 bases: TGTGCCATCAGTGAGAAGGGGCCGGTGTCGCCCCAGCATTTT. Translated, it gives CAISEKGPVSPQHF.